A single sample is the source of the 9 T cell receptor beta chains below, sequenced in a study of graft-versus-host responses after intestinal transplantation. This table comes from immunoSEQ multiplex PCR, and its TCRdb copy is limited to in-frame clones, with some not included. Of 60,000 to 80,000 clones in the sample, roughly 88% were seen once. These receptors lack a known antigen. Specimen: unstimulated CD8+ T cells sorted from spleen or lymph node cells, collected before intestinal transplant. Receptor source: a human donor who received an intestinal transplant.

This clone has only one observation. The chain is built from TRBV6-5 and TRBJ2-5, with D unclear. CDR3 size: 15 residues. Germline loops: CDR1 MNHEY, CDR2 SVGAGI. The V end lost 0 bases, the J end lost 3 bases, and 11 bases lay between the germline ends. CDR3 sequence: CASSYSLLPEETQYF. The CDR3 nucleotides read TGTGCCAGCAGTTACTCGTTACTACCAGAAGAGACCCAGTACTTC.

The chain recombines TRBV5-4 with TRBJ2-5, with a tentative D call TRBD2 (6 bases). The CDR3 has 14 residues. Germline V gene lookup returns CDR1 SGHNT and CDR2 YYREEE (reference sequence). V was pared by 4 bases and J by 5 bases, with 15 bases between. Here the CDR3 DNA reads TGTGCCAGCAGCAGACTAGAGGGCGGGGAGACCCAGTACTTC. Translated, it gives CASSRLEGGETQYF.

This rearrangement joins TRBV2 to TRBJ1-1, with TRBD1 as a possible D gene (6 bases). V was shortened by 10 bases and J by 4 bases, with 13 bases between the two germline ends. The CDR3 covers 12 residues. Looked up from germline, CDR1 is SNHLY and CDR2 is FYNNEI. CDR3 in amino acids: CATGGGPTEAFF. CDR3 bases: TGTGCCACTGGGGGGGGGCCCACTGAAGCTTTCTTT.

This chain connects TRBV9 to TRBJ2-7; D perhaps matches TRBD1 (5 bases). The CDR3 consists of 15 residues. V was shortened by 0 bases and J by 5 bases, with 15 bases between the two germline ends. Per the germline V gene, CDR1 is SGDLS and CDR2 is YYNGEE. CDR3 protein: CASSVEVQGGDEQYF. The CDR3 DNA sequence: TGTGCCAGCAGCGTAGAGGTTCAGGGTGGGGACGAGCAGTACTTC.

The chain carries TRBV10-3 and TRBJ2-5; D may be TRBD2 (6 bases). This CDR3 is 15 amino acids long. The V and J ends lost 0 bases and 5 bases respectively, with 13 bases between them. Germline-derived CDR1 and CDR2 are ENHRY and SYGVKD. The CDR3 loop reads CAISESGEAVETQYF. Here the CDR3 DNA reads TGTGCCATCAGTGAGTCTGGGGAGGCGGTGGAGACCCAGTACTTC.

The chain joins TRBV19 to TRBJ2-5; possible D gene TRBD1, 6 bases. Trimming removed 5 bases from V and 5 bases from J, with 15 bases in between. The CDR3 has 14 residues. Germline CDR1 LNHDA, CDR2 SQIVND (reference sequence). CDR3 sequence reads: CASSSLGQFETQYF. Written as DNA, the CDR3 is TGTGCCAGTAGTTCACTAGGACAGTTTGAGACCCAGTACTTC.

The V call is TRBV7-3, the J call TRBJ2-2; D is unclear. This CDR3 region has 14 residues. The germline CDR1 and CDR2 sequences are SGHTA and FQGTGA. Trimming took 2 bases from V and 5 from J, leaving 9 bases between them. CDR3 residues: CASSLGRGTGELFF. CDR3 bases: TGTGCCAGCAGCTTAGGGCGTGGGACCGGGGAGCTGTTTTTT.

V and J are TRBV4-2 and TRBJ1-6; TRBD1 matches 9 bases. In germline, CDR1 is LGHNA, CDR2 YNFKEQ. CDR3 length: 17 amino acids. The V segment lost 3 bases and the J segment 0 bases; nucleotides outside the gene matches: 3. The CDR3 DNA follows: TGTGCCAGCAGCCAGGGGACAGGGAGCTCCTATAATTCACCCCTCCACTTT. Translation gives CASSQGTGSSYNSPLHF.

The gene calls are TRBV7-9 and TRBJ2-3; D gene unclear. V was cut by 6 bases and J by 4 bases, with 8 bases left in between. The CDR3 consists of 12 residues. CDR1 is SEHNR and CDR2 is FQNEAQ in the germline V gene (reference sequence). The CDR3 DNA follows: TGTGCCAGCAGTTCCGGAGCAGATACGCAGTATTTT. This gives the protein CASSSGADTQYF.